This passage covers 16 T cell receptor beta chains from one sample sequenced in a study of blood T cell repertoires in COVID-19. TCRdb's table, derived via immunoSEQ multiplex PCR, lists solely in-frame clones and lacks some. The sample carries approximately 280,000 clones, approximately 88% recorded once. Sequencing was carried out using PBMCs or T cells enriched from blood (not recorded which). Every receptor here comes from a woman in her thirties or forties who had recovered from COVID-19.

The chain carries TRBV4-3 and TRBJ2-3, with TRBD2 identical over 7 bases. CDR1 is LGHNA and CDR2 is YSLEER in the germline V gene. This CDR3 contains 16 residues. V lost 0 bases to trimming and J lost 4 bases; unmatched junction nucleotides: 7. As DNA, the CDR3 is TGCGCCAGCAGCCAAGAACTGGCGGGAGCATCAGATACGCAGTATTTT. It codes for CASSQELAGASDTQYF.

This CDR3 is CATSRDRGTGELFF. DNA of the CDR3: TGTGCCACCAGCAGAGATCGAGGAACCGGGGAGCTGTTTTTT. The rearrangement links TRBV15 to TRBJ2-2; the D is unclear. This CDR3 has 14 amino acids. Trimming left V 0 bases short and J 5 bases short, with 7 bases between. Germline lookup yields CDR1 LNHNV and CDR2 YYDKDF (reference sequence).

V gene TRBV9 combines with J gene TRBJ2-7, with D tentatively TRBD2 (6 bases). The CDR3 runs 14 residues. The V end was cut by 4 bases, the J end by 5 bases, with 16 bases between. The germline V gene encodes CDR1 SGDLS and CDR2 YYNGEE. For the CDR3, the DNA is TGTGCCAGCAGCCCGGGACTGCCCTTCAACGAGCAGTACTTC. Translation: CASSPGLPFNEQYF.

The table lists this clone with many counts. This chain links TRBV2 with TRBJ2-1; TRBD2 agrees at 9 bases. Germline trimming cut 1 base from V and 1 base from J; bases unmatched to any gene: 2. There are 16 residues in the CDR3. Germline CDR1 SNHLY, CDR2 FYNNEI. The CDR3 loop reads CASSEGSGGSYNEQFF. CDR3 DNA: TGTGCCAGCAGTGAAGGTAGCGGGGGATCCTACAATGAGCAGTTCTTC.

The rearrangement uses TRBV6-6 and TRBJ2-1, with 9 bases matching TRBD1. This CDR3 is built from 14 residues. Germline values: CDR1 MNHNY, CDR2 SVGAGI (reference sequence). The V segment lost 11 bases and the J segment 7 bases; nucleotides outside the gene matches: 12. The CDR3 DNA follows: TGTGCCTGTGGGGACAGGGTGGGAACAAATGAGCAGTTCTTC. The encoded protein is CACGDRVGTNEQFF.

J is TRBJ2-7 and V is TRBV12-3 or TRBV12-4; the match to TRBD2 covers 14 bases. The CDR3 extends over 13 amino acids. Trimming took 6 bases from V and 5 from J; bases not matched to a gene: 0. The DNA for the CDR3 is TGTGCCAGCAGGGGACTAGCGGGAGACGAGCAGTACTTC. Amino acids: CASRGLAGDEQYF.

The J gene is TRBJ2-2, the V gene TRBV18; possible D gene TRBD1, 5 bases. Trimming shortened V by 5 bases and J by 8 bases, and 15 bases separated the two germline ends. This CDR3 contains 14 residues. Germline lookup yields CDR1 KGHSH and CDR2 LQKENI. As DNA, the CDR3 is TGTGCCAGCTCATCCTCAGGGTCGGAAGGGGAGCTGTTTTTT. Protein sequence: CASSSSGSEGELFF. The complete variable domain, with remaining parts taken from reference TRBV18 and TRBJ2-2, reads NAGVMQNPRHLVRRRGQEARLRCSPMKGHSHVYWYRQLPEEGLKFMVYLQKENIIDESGMPKERFSAEFPKEGPSILRIQQVVRGDSAAYFCASSSSGSEGELFFGEGSRLTVL.

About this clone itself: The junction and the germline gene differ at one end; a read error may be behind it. CDR3 protein: CASSQDPGTGFDF. As DNA, the CDR3 is TGTGCCAGCAGCCAAGATCCTGGGACAGGTTTTGACTTC. The gene calls are TRBV3-1 (or the pseudogene TRBV3-2) and TRBJ2-7; 8 nucleotides match TRBD1. This CDR3 has 13 amino acids. Germline CDR1 reads LGHDT; CDR2 reads YNNKEL (reference sequence).

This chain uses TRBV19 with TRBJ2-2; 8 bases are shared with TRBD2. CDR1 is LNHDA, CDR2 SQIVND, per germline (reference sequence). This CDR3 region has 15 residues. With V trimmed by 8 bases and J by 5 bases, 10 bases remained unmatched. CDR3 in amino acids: CASSNSGGGTGELFF. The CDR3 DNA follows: TGTGCCAGTTCCAACAGCGGGGGTGGGACCGGGGAGCTGTTTTTT.

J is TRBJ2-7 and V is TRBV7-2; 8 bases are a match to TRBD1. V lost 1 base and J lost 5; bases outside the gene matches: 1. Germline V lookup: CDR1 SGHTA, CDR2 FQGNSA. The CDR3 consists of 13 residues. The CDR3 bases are TGTGCCAGCAGCTTAGACAGGGGGGACGAGCAGTACTTC. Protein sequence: CASSLDRGDEQYF.

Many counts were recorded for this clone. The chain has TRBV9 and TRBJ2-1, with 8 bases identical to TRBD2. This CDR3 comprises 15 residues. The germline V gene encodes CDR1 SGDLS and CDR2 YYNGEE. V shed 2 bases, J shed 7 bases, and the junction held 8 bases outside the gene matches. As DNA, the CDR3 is TGTGCCAGCAGCGTGGTAGCGGGGAACGTTAATGAGCAGTTCTTC. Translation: CASSVVAGNVNEQFF.

The CDR3 sequence: CASSNLAGGSGNTIYF. The CDR3 nucleotides are TGTGCCAGTAGTAACCTGGCAGGGGGCTCTGGAAACACCATATATTTT. V is TRBV19 and J is TRBJ1-3; 7 bases match TRBD1. From germline, CDR1 is LNHDA and CDR2 SQIVND (reference sequence). The CDR3 contains 16 residues. J was trimmed by 0 bases and V by 4 bases; bases with no gene match: 6. Combining the CDR3 with reference TRBV19 and TRBJ1-3 gives the whole variable domain DGGITQSPKYLFRKEGQNVTLSCEQNLNHDAMYWYRQDPGQGLRLIYYSQIVNDFQKGDIAEGYSVSREKKESFPLTVTSAQKNPTAFYLCASSNLAGGSGNTIYFGEGSWLTVV.

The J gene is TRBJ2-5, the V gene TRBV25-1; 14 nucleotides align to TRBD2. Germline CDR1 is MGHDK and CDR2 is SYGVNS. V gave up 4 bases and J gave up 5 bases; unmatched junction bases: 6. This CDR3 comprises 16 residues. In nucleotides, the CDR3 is TGTGCCAGCAGTGGGACACGACTAGCGGGGGGGGAGACCCAGTACTTC. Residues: CASSGTRLAGGETQYF.

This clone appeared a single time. The CDR3 DNA sequence: TGTGCCATCAGTGAGTCGGGCCAGAGGGGAGGTGGTCCCACTAAATACAATGAGCAGTTCTTC. Translated, it gives CAISESGQRGGGPTKYNEQFF. The rearrangement links TRBV10-3 to TRBJ2-1, with D possibly TRBD2 on 6 matching bases. Germline CDR1 ENHRY, CDR2 SYGVKD. The germline V and J ends were trimmed by 0 bases and 4 bases, with 28 bases remaining between them. This CDR3 has 21 amino acids.

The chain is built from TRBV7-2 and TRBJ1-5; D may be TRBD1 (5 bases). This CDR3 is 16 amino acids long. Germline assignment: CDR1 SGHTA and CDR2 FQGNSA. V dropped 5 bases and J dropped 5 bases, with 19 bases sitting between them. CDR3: CASSPWRGSSDQPQHF. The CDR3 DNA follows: TGTGCCAGCAGCCCCTGGAGGGGCAGTTCAGATCAGCCCCAGCATTTT.

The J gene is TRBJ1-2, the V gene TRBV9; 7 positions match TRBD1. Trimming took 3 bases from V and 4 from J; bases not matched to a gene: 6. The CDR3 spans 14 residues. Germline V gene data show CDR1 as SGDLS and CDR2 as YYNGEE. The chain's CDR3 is CASSEQGRSYGYTF. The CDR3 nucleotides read TGTGCCAGCAGCGAACAGGGGAGGAGCTATGGCTACACCTTC.